What follows are 28 T cell receptor beta chains derived from one specimen sequenced in a study of blood T cell repertoires in COVID-19. TCRdb's copy holds only in-frame clones and misses some; the assay was immunoSEQ multiplex PCR. The sample carries about 74,000 clones, 90% recorded once. Specimen: peripheral blood. The origin of the receptors is a man aged 50 to 59 with acute or convalescent COVID-19.

The chain carries TRBV6-1 and TRBJ2-7; 10 nucleotides align to TRBD2. This CDR3 comprises 15 residues. The trim removed 2 bases at V and 4 bases at J, leaving 5 bases unmatched. Germline lookup yields CDR1 MNHNS and CDR2 SASEGT. CDR3 coding DNA: TGTGCCAGCAGTGAATGGGCTAGCGGGAGTTACGAGCAGTACTTC. Its translation is CASSEWASGSYEQYF.

The chain uses TRBV7-2 and TRBJ1-5; D gene uncertain. Trimming stripped 2 bases from V and 6 bases from J, with 14 bases between. CDR3 size: 15 residues. The germline gives CDR1 SGHTA, CDR2 FQGNSA. The CDR3 coding sequence is TGTGCCAGCAGCTTATTTCCCGGAGGAAGTCAGCCCCAGCATTTT. It encodes CASSLFPGGSQPQHF.

This chain connects TRBV7-2 to TRBJ2-5; 8 bases align to TRBD2. CDR3 length: 14 residues. In germline, CDR1 is SGHTA, CDR2 FQGNSA. With 5 bases clipped from V and 5 bases from J, the junction kept 7 bases outside the gene matches. CDR3 loop: CASSTGLARETQYF. The CDR3 coding sequence is TGTGCCAGCAGCACTGGACTAGCCCGGGAGACCCAGTACTTC.

The chain is built from TRBV19 and TRBJ2-2, with 11 bases fitting TRBD2. Germline CDR1 and CDR2: LNHDA and SQIVND (reference sequence). V lost 5 bases, J lost 4 bases, and 12 bases stayed unmatched. This CDR3 spans 18 amino acids. The CDR3 DNA sequence: TGTGCCAGTAGTTCCCCGAGAGCTAGCGGGAGGACCACCGGGGAGCTGTTTTTT. This translates into CASSSPRASGRTTGELFF.

The chain carries TRBV4-3 and TRBJ2-3; TRBD2 agrees at 7 bases. The CDR3 covers 15 residues. Germline V gives CDR1 LGHNA, CDR2 YSLEER. V lost 1 base, J lost 6 bases, and 7 bases stayed unmatched. The DNA of the CDR3 is TGCGCCAGCAGCCAAGTGGGTGCGGGGGAGGATACGCAGTATTTT. Its protein product is CASSQVGAGEDTQYF.

The chain links TRBV5-6 to TRBJ2-3; 11 bases line up with TRBD2. Losses at the gene ends were 7 bases for V and 3 bases for J; bases not matched to a gene: 10. Germline CDR1 SGHDT, CDR2 YYEEEE. The CDR3 is 16 amino acids. CDR3 amino acids: CASHPSGRRLTDTQYF. The DNA of the CDR3 is TGTGCCAGCCACCCTAGCGGGAGGAGACTGACAGATACGCAGTATTTT.

This clone has a handful of counts. The V and J genes are TRBV25-1 and TRBJ1-2, with 10 positions matching TRBD1. Germline lookup yields CDR1 MGHDK and CDR2 SYGVNS. CDR3 length equals 17 residues. Trimming took 4 bases from V and 0 from J; bases not matched to a gene: 8. This CDR3 reads CASSGAGQGRTNYGYTF. Here the CDR3 DNA reads TGTGCCAGCAGTGGGGCGGGACAGGGGCGAACTAACTATGGCTACACCTTC.

The CDR3 nucleotides read TGTGCCAGCAGTTACTCGAGAGTGGTATACGAGCAGTACTTC. This translates into CASSYSRVVYEQYF. The chain combines TRBV6-2 or TRBV6-3 with TRBJ2-7; no reliable D call. The CDR3 has 14 residues. Germline CDR1 reads MNHEY; CDR2 reads SVGEGT. V was cut by 0 bases and J by 4 bases, with 10 bases left in between.

The chain combines TRBV6-2 or TRBV6-3 with TRBJ2-7; TRBD2 matches at 12 bases. Germline CDR1 and CDR2: MNHEY and SVGEGT. The V and J ends lost 6 bases and 2 bases, in that order; junction bases with no gene match: 8. The CDR3 length is 16 residues. CDR3 bases: TGTGCCAGCAGCCCGACTAGCGGGGGCCCAACCTACGAGCAGTACGTC. It specifies CASSPTSGGPTYEQYV.

This clone has just one count. The genes are TRBV10-2 and TRBJ2-7, with D possibly matching TRBD1 (5 bases). Germline CDR1 and CDR2: WSHSY and SAAADI. With 4 bases removed from V and 1 base from J, the gap between germline ends came to 5 bases. This CDR3 is 12 amino acids long. The CDR3 protein is CASSAGSYEQYF. Here the CDR3 DNA reads TGCGCCAGCAGTGCAGGGTCCTACGAGCAGTACTTC.

This clone was counted once. The rearrangement links TRBV7-9 to TRBJ2-7; D may be TRBD1 (5 bases). CDR3 length: 14 residues. Trimming left V 3 bases short and J 0 bases short, with 9 bases between. From germline, CDR1 is SEHNR and CDR2 FQNEAQ (reference sequence). The CDR3 sequence is CASSFQQASYEQYF. The CDR3 nucleotides read TGTGCCAGCAGCTTCCAACAGGCCTCCTACGAGCAGTACTTC.

This chain uses TRBV18 with TRBJ2-3, with D perhaps matching TRBD2 (6 bases). CDR1 is KGHSH, CDR2 LQKENI, per germline. The CDR3 runs 14 residues. Between the trimmed V and J ends, which lost 3 bases and 3 bases, there was a span of 10 bases. CDR3 sequence: CASSPGLRTDTQYF. The CDR3 DNA is TGTGCCAGCTCACCGGGACTCAGGACAGATACGCAGTATTTT.

This sequence joins TRBV6-5 and TRBJ2-3; D may be TRBD1 (5 bases). The CDR3 runs 14 residues. Trimming pared 4 bases from V and 0 bases from J, leaving 8 bases between. Germline loops: CDR1 MNHEY, CDR2 SVGAGI. CDR3 DNA sequence: TGTGCCAGCAGTTGGGGCAGGAGCACAGATACGCAGTATTTT. Amino acid sequence: CASSWGRSTDTQYF.

The chain couples TRBV28 to TRBJ2-5; 7 bases fit TRBD2. The germline CDR1 and CDR2 sequences are MDHEN and SYDVKM. The CDR3 extends over 14 amino acids. The V and J ends lost 7 bases and 6 bases, in that order; junction bases with no gene match: 11. CDR3: CASIMGGEGKTQYF. In DNA, the CDR3 is TGTGCCAGCATTATGGGGGGGGAAGGAAAGACCCAGTACTTC.

V is TRBV12-5 and J is TRBJ2-5; weak D call: TRBD1 (6 bases). The germline V gene has CDR1 LGHNT and CDR2 FRNRAP. Trimming took 2 bases from V and 6 from J, leaving 10 bases between them. The CDR3 spans 13 residues. CDR3 amino acids: CASGLTGRQTQYF. Here the CDR3 DNA reads TGTGCTAGTGGTTTGACAGGGCGGCAGACCCAGTACTTC.

This sequence joins TRBV9 and TRBJ2-1, with a weak D call TRBD2 (5 bases). V lost 0 bases and J 0 bases, leaving 7 bases between the germline ends. The germline gives CDR1 SGDLS, CDR2 YYNGEE. This CDR3 spans 15 amino acids. CDR3 amino acids: CASSVEAGSYNEQFF. Here the CDR3 DNA reads TGTGCCAGCAGCGTAGAGGCGGGCTCCTACAATGAGCAGTTCTTC.

This clone appeared once. The rearrangement links TRBV7-2 to TRBJ2-5; no reliable D call. Germline CDR1 and CDR2: SGHTA and FQGNSA. The ends were cut back, 5 bases at V and 5 bases at J, with 9 bases in the middle. This CDR3 contains 12 residues. The CDR3 here is CASSLQAETQYF. The CDR3 nucleotides read TGTGCCAGCAGCCTACAAGCGGAGACCCAGTACTTC.

The rearrangement uses TRBV19 and TRBJ2-6; D is undetermined. CDR3 length: 15 residues. Trimming left V 5 bases short and J 5 bases short, with 13 bases between. Germline lookup yields CDR1 LNHDA and CDR2 SQIVND (reference sequence). The CDR3 protein is CASSSGTLRANVLTF. CDR3 sequence (DNA): TGTGCCAGTAGTTCAGGCACCCTTCGGGCCAACGTCCTGACTTTC.

The chain combines TRBV11-2 with TRBJ2-1; 14 bases line up with TRBD2. Germline lookup yields CDR1 SGHAT and CDR2 FQNNGV. The trim removed 5 bases at V and 9 bases at J, leaving 6 bases unmatched. The CDR3 extends over 15 amino acids. CDR3 in amino acids: CASSQGTSGRSEQFF. The CDR3 region has the DNA TGTGCCAGCAGCCAGGGGACTAGCGGGAGAAGTGAGCAGTTCTTC.

The chain combines TRBV19 with TRBJ1-5; weak D call: TRBD1 (5 bases). The CDR3 is made up of 15 amino acids. V gave up 7 bases and J gave up 5 bases, with 18 bases separating them. Germline V gene sequence: CDR1 LNHDA, CDR2 SQIVND (reference sequence). The CDR3 here is CASTRWGEGDQPQHF. The CDR3 DNA is TGTGCCAGTACTAGGTGGGGGGAGGGCGATCAGCCCCAGCATTTT.

The rearrangement uses TRBV11-2 and TRBJ2-7; tentatively, D is TRBD2 (6 bases). The V gene lost 3 bases and the J gene lost 3 bases, with 6 bases spanning the gap. This CDR3 has 12 residues. The germline V gene encodes CDR1 SGHAT and CDR2 FQNNGV. CDR3 bases: TGTGCCAGCAGCTTCGGGAGCTACGAGCAGTACTTC. This sequence encodes CASSFGSYEQYF.

The rearrangement uses TRBV5-8 and TRBJ1-6; TRBD1 is a possible D gene (5 bases). V dropped 1 base and J dropped 7 bases, with 12 bases sitting between them. This CDR3 contains 15 residues. Germline loops: CDR1 SGHTS, CDR2 YDEGEE. CDR3 in amino acids: CASSLRRGGNSPLHF. DNA for the CDR3: TGTGCCAGCAGCTTGCGTCGGGGGGGGAATTCACCCCTCCACTTT. Supplemented by reference TRBV5-8 and TRBJ1-6, the full variable domain reads EAGVTQSPTHLIKTRGQQATLRCSPISGHTSVYWYQQALGLGLQFLLWYDEGEERNRGNFPPRFSGRQFPNYSSELNVNALELEDSALYLCASSLRRGGNSPLHFGNGTRLTVT.

The V and J genes are TRBV3-1 (or the pseudogene TRBV3-2) and TRBJ2-2; possibly TRBD2 for D (6 bases). The CDR3 extends over 16 amino acids. V lost 3 bases and J 3 bases, leaving 14 bases between the germline ends. Germline CDR1 LGHDT, CDR2 YNNKEL (reference sequence). The CDR3 reads CASSQYGGRYTGELFF. The CDR3 nucleotides are TGTGCCAGCAGCCAGTACGGAGGGAGGTACACCGGGGAGCTGTTTTTT.

The chain has TRBV4-2 and TRBJ2-7, with a tentative D call TRBD2 (5 bases). From germline, CDR1 is LGHNA and CDR2 YNFKEQ. The V end lost 0 bases, the J end lost 4 bases, and 13 bases lay between the germline ends. This CDR3 is 15 amino acids long. This chain's CDR3 is CASSQDILGGYEQYF. CDR3 nucleotides: TGTGCCAGCAGCCAAGATATTTTAGGCGGGTACGAGCAGTACTTC.

The chain links TRBV19 to TRBJ2-7; D is possibly TRBD2 (6 bases). Deletions cut 3 bases from V and 3 bases from J, with 18 bases between. This CDR3 spans 16 amino acids. Germline loops: CDR1 LNHDA, CDR2 SQIVND (reference sequence). The DNA for the CDR3 is TGTGCCAGTAGTATCTCTCCCCGTAGCGGCAGCTACGAGCAGTACTTC. Amino acids: CASSISPRSGSYEQYF.

The J gene is TRBJ1-6, the V gene TRBV27, with 7 bases aligning to TRBD1. J was trimmed by 6 bases and V by 5 bases; bases with no gene match: 10. Germline loops: CDR1 MNHEY, CDR2 SMNVEV (reference sequence). The CDR3 sequence is 16 residues long. The CDR3 nucleotides are TGTGCCAGCAGTCTCCACAGGGGATCTCGTAATTCACCCCTCCACTTT. It yields the protein CASSLHRGSRNSPLHF.

The chain links TRBV19 to TRBJ2-2, with 8 bases that match TRBD1. The CDR3 is 15 residues long. Germline V CDR1 and CDR2: LNHDA, SQIVND (reference sequence). V lost 3 bases to trimming and J lost 3 bases; unmatched junction nucleotides: 3. The CDR3 sequence: CASSIGTGYTGELFF. DNA of the CDR3: TGTGCCAGTAGTATCGGGACAGGATACACCGGGGAGCTGTTTTTT.

J is TRBJ2-1 and V is TRBV19, with 10 bases that match TRBD2. The CDR3 extends over 16 amino acids. Germline-derived CDR1 and CDR2 are LNHDA and SQIVND (reference sequence). The junction had 6 bases not matched to a gene; V was cut back by 4 bases and J by 3 bases. The CDR3 here is CASSSRAGGHYNEQFF. The CDR3 bases are TGTGCCAGTAGTAGCAGAGCGGGGGGGCACTACAATGAGCAGTTCTTC.